This TCR beta chain was retrieved from a study of cytomegalovirus exposure and HLA in healthy donors. Concerning this clone: What it binds is unknown.

Trimming at V came to 5 bases and at J to 5 bases, leaving 6 bases not matched to a gene. This CDR3 has 13 amino acids. Per germline, CDR1 SGHVS and CDR2 FQNEAQ. Study outcomes and limitations: Approximately 18,000 TCR beta sequences were associated with HLA alleles at 0.05 false discovery rate in a later analysis. It was taken for granted in presence/absence analyses that sequencing depth across donors was roughly uniform. Earlier findings revealed that most TCR beta V segments proved productive either about 87% or about 30% of the time.

The PCR was carried out with 60 Vbeta primers and 13 Jbeta primers. TCRdb keeps only in-frame clones here, not all; method: immunoSEQ multiplex PCR. In the table there are roughly 230,000 clones, around 83% of which are singletons. Input material: PBMCs. This clonotype was obtained from a girl aged 2 to 9 in good health and CMV-seronegative. The rearrangement joins TRBV7-8 to TRBJ2-7, with 7 positions matching TRBD1. This CDR3 is CASSRGGSNEQYF. The DNA of the CDR3 is TGTGCCAGCAGCAGAGGGGGCAGTAACGAGCAGTACTTC.